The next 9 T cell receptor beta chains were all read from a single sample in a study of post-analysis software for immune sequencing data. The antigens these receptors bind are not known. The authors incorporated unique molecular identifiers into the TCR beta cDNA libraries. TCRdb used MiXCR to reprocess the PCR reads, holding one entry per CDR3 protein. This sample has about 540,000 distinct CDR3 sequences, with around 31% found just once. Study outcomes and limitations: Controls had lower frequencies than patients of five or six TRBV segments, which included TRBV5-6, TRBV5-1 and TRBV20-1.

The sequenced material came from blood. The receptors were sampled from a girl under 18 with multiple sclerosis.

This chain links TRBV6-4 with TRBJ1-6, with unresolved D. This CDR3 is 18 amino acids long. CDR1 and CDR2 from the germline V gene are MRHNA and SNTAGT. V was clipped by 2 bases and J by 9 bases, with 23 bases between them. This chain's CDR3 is CASSDARVRKLRGSPLHF. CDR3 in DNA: TGTGCCAGCAGTGACGCCCGGGTCCGTAAACTACGTGGTTCACCCCTCCACTTT.

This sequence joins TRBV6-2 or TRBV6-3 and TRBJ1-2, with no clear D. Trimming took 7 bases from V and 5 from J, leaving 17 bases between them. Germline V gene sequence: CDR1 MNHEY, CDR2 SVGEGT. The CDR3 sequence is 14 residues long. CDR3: CASNKGGEIYGYTF. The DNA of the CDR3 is TGTGCCAGCAATAAGGGCGGGGAAATTTATGGCTACACCTTC.

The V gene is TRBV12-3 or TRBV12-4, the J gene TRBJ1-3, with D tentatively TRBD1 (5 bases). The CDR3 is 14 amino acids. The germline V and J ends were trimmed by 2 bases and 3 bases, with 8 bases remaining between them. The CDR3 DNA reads TGTGCCAGCAGTTTACTGGGGGATGGAAACACCATATATTTT. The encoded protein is CASSLLGDGNTIYF.

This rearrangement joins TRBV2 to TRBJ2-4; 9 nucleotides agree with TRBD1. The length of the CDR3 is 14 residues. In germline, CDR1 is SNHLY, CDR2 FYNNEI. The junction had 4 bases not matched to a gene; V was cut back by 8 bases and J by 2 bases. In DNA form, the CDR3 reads TGTGCCAGCCGGGACAGGGCTTCCAAAAACATTCAGTACTTC. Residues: CASRDRASKNIQYF.

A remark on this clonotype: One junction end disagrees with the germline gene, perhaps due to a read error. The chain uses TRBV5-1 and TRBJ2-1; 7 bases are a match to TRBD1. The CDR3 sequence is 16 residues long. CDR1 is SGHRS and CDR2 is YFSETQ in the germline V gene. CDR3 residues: CASRPLQGRSYSEQFF. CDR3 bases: TGCGCCAGCAGACCATTACAGGGGCGCTCCTACAGTGAGCAGTTCTTC.

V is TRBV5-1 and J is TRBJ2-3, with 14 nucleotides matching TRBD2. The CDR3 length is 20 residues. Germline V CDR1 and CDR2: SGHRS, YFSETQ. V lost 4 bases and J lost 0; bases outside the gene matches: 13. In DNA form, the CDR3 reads TGCGCCAGCAGCCGAACCCCCGGGACTAGCGGGGGAGACAGCACAGATACGCAGTATTTT. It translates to CASSRTPGTSGGDSTDTQYF.

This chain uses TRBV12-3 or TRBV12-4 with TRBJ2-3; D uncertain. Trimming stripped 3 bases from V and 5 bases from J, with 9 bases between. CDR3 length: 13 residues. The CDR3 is CASSFPPGDTQYF. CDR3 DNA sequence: TGTGCCAGCAGTTTTCCCCCCGGAGATACGCAGTATTTT.

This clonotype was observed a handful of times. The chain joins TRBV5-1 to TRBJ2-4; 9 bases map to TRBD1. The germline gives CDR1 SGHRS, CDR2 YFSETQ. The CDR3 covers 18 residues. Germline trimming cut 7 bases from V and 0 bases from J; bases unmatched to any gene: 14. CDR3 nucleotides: TGCGCCAGCCGACCGGGACAGGGCACACCGCTAGCCAAAAACATTCAGTACTTC. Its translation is CASRPGQGTPLAKNIQYF.

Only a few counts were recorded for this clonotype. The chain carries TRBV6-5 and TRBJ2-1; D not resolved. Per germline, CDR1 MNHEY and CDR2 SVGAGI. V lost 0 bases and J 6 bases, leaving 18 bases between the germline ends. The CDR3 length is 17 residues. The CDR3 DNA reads TGTGCCAGCAGTTACTCCGTCATCCGAGCGAGAGCCAATGAGCAGTTCTTC. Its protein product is CASSYSVIRARANEQFF.